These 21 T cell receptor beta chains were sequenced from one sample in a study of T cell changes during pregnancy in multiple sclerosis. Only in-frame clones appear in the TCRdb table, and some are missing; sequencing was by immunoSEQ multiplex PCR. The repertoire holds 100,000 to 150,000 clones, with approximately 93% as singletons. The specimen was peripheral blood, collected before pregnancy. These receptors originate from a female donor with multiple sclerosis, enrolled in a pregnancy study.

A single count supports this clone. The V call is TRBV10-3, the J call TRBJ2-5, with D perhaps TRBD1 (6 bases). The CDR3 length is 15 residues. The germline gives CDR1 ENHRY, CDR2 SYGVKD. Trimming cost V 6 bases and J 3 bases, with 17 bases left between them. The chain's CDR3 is CAISLRDTLEETQYF. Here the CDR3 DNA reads TGTGCCATCAGCTTACGGGACACACTCGAAGAGACCCAGTACTTC.

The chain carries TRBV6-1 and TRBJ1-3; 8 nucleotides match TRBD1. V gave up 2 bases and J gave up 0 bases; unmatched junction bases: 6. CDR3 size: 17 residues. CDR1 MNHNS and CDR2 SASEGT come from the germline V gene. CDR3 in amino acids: CASSEITGGLSGNTIYF. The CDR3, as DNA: TGTGCCAGCAGTGAAATAACAGGGGGACTCTCTGGAAACACCATATATTTT.

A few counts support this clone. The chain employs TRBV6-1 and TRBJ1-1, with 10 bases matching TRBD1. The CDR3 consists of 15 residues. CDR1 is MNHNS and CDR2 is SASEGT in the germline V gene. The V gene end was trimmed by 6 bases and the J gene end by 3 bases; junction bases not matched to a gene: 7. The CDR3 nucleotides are TGTGCCAGCAGCCCCCGGACAGGGGGATACACTGAAGCTTTCTTT. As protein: CASSPRTGGYTEAFF.

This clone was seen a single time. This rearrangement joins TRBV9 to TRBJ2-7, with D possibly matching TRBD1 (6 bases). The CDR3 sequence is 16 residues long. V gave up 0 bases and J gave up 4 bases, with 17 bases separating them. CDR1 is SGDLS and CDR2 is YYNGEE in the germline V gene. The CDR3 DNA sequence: TGTGCCAGCAGCGTAGGAGGGGACATAACTATTTACGAGCAGTACTTC. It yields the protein CASSVGGDITIYEQYF.

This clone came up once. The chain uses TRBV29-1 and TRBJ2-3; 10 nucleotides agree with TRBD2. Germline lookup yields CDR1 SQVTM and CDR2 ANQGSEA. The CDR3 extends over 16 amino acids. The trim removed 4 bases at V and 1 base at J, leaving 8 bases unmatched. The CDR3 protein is CSVGSSGSTGTDTQYF. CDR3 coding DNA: TGCAGCGTTGGTTCTAGCGGGAGCACGGGCACAGATACGCAGTATTTT.

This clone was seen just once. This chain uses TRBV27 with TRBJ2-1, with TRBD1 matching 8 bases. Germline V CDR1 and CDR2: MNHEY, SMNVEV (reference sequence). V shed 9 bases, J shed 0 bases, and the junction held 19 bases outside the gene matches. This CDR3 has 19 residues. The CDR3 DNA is TGTGCCAGTTCCCCTCAGGGGGCCGGATACTTCAGCTCCTACAATGAGCAGTTCTTC. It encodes CASSPQGAGYFSSYNEQFF.

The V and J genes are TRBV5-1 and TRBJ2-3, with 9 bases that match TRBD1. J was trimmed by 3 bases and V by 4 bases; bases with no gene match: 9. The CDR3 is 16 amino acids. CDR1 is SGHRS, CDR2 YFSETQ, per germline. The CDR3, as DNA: TGCGCCAGCAGCCCCCCCCGCGACAGGGGGACAGATACGCAGTATTTT. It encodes CASSPPRDRGTDTQYF. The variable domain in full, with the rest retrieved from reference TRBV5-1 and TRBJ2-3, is KAGVTQTPRYLIKTRGQQVTLSCSPISGHRSVSWYQQTPGQGLQFLFEYFSETQRNKGNFPGRFSGRQFSNSRSEMNVSTLELGDSALYLCASSPPRDRGTDTQYFGPGTRLTVL.

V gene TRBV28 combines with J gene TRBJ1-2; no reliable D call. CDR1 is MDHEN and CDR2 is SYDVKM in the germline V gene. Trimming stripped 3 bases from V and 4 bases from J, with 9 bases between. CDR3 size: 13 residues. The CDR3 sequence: CASSFYSLYGYTF. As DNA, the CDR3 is TGTGCCAGCAGTTTTTACAGCCTCTATGGCTACACCTTC.

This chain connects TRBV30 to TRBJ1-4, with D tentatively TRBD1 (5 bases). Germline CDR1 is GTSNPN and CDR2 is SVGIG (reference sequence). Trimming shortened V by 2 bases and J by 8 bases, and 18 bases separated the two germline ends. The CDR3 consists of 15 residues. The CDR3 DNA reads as TGTGCCTGGAGTCCCAGGGCTGGGGGGATGGAAAAACTGTTTTTT. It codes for CAWSPRAGGMEKLFF.

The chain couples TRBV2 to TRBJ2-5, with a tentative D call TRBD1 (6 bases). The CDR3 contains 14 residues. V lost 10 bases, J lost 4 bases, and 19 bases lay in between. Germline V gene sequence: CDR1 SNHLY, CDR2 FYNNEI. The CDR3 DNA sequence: TGTGCCACCCTTTTACAGGGTCCCCCAGAGACCCAGTACTTC. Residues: CATLLQGPPETQYF.

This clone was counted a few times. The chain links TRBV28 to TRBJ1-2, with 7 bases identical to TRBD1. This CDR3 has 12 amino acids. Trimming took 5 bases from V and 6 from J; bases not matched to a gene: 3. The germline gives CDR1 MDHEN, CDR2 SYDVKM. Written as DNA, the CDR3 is TGTGCCAGCAGTGACAGGGACCATGGCTACACCTTC. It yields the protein CASSDRDHGYTF.

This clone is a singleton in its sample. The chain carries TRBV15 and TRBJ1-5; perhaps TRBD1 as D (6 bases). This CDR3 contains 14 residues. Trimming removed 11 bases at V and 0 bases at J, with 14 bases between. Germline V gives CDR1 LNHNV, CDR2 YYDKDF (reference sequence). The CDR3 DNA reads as TGTGCCGCCACTACAGGGATTAGCAATCAGCCCCAGCATTTT. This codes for CAATTGISNQPQHF.

The CDR3 protein is CASSTGGLDEQFF. The CDR3 DNA reads as TGTGCCAGCAGCACAGGGGGTTTGGATGAGCAGTTCTTC. This chain uses TRBV27 with TRBJ2-1; 8 nucleotides agree with TRBD1. Germline V gene lookup returns CDR1 MNHEY and CDR2 SMNVEV (reference sequence). Trimming at V came to 6 bases and at J to 8 bases, leaving 6 bases not matched to a gene. The CDR3 sequence is 13 residues long.

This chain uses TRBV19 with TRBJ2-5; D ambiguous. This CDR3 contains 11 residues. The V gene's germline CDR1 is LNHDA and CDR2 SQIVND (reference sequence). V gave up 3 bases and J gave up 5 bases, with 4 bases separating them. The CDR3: CASSIAETQYF. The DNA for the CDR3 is TGTGCCAGTAGTATCGCGGAGACCCAGTACTTC.

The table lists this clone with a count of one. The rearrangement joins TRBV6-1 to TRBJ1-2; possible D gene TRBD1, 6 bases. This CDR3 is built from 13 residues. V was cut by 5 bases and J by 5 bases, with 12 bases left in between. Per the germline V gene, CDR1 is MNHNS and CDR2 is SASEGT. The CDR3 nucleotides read TGTGCCAGCAGTCCTGGACAGATTTATGGCTACACCTTC. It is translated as CASSPGQIYGYTF.

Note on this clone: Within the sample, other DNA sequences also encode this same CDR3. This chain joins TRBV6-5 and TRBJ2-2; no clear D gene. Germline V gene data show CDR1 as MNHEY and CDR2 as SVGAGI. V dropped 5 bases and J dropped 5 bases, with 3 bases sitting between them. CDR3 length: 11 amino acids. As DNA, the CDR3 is TGTGCCAGCAGTCGTACCGGGGAGCTGTTTTTT. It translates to CASSRTGELFF.

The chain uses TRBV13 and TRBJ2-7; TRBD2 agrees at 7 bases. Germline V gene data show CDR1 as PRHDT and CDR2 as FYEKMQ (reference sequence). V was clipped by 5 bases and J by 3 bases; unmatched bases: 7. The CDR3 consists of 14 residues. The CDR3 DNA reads TGTGCCAGCAGCCAGGCGGGGGTTAACTACGAGCAGTACTTC. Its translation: CASSQAGVNYEQYF.

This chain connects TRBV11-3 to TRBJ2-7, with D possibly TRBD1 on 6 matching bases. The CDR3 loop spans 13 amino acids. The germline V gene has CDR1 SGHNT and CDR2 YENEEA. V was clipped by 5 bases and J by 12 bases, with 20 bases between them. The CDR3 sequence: CASSLRDTDVLYF. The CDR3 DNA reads TGTGCCAGCAGCCTCCGGGACACCGACGTTCTGTACTTC. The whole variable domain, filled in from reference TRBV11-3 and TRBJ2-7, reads EAGVVQSPRYKIIEKKQPVAFWCNPISGHNTLYWYLQNLGQGPELLIRYENEEAVDDSQLPKDRFSAERLKGVDSTLKIQPAELGDSAVYLCASSLRDTDVLYFGPGTRLTVT.

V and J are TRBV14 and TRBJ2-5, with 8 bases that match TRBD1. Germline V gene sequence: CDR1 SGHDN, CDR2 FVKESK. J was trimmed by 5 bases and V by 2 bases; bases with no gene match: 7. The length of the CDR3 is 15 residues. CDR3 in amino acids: CASSQRAGGRETQYF. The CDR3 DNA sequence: TGTGCCAGCAGCCAAAGGGCAGGGGGCCGGGAGACCCAGTACTTC.

The CDR3 nucleotides read TGTGCCAGCAGCTCAACAGGGGTGTCTGAGCAGTTCTTC. Its translation: CASSSTGVSEQFF. J is TRBJ2-1 and V is TRBV7-9, with 7 bases fitting TRBD1. Germline loops: CDR1 SEHNR, CDR2 FQNEAQ (reference sequence). CDR3 size: 13 residues. Germline trimming cut 4 bases from V and 9 bases from J; bases unmatched to any gene: 6.

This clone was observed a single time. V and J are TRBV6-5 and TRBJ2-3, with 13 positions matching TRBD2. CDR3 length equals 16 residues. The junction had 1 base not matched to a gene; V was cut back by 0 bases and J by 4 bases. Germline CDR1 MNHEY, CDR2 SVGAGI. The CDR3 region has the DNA TGTGCCAGCAGTTACTCACTAGCGGGGGGGCCAGATACGCAGTATTTT. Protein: CASSYSLAGGPDTQYF.